The sequence of this TCR beta chain was determined in a study of T cells in Graves' hyperthyroidism and ophthalmopathy. In the study overall: Peripheral blood was obtained at initial diagnosis, preceding any treatment.

The V gene lost 6 bases and the J gene lost 1 base, with 15 bases spanning the gap. This CDR3 region has 16 residues. Study-wide points: Among thyroid clonotypes expanded above 0.001, most also appeared in blood.

TCR beta CDR3 sequences were amplified from RNA transcripts. First-round RT-PCR of the TCR CDR3 relied on the HTBI primer set. In TCRdb, the multiplex PCR reads were re-called with MiXCR into one record per CDR3 protein. The sample carries roughly 740,000 distinct CDR3 sequences, approximately 16% recorded once. This clonotype was seen repeatedly, ten times or more. The target antigen is unknown. The PBMCs were sourced from fresh peripheral blood (10 ml). The sequence came from a man younger than 35 with Graves' hyperthyroidism. The source material was blood. The J gene is TRBJ2-2, the V gene TRBV12-3 or TRBV12-4; D is unclear. CDR3 sequence reads: CASSDTNNWNTGELFF. CDR3 sequence (DNA): TGTGCCAGCAGCGATACTAACAACTGGAACACCGGGGAGCTGTTTTTT.